This T cell receptor beta chain was sequenced for a study of CD8 T cells in Susac syndrome. Turning to the study itself: Intravenous immunoglobulin alone or corticosteroids were being given to patients with Susac syndrome at blood draw, unless they were therapy-naive.

RNA totalling roughly 0.45 to 1 ug underwent reverse transcription with random hexamers. TCRdb redid the calling of the immunoSEQ multiplex PCR reads with MiXCR, one entry per CDR3 protein. The sample includes around 170,000 distinct CDR3 sequences, over 90% of them seen just once. The CDR3 covers 15 residues. Trimming cost V 6 bases and J 4 bases; bases outside gene matches: 8. The chain recombines TRBV12-3 or TRBV12-4 with TRBJ1-5; TRBD1 aligns across 8 bases. The sequence came from a human donor with Susac syndrome. Source material: CD8+ T cells from PBMCs. This chain's CDR3 is CASSLAGQGNQPQHF. The CDR3 DNA sequence: TGTGCCAGCAGCCTCGCCGGACAGGGAAATCAGCCCCAGCATTTT.